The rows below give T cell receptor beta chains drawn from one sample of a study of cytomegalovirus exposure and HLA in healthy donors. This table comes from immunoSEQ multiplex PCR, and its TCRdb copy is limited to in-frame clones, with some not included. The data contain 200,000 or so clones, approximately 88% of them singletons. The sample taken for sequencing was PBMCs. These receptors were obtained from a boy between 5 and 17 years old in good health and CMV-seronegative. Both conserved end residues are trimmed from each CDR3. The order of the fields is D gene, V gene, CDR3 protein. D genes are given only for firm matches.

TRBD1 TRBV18 ASSPRTGAYEQY
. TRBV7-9 ASSISSRGNLYNEQF
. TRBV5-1 ASRTEATNEKLF
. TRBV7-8 ASSFVEAYSGNTIY
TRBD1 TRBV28 ASSTRDRGYNQPQH
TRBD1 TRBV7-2 ASSSNPQGAYN
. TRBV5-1 ASSLLGRANYEQY
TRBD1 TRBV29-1 SVGGTGAGGYT
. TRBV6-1 ASTRAAQSGNTIY
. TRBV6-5 ASRSGQFNQPQH
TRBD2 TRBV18 ATGGKRGFEQY
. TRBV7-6 ASSIGTPNPYEKLF
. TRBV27 ASSPLTKPWHEQY
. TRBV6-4 ASSDSRAGELF
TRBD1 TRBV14 ASSQGSPDRGLANYGYT
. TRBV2 ASSEPRGSNEQF
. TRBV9 ASSVAGGGGTEAF
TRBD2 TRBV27 ASSLAGVAPKQF
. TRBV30 AWSVPLINEQF
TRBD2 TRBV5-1 ASAPLLAGGVTEQF
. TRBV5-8 ASSPPGWNQPQH
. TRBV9 ASSVGNWGRSSYNEQF
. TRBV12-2 ASRLLYTRTDLNYGYT
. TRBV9 ASSANPDSYEQY
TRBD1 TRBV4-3 ASSQGRDRRGYT
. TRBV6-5 ATYPGTNTEAF
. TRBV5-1 ASSLSGNGELF
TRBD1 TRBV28 ASSLGTGGTDSNQPQH
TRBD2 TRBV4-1 ASSRLTTSGGGSEQF
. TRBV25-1 ASSDGSETKKLF
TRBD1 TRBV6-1 ASSDRGRVGNTIY
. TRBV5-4 ASSGGTLNSPLH
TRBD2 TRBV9 ASSGLAGGTGELF
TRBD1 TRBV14 ASRGQPDEKLF
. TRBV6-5 ASSGHEGKKTEAF
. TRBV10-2 ASSDMSGTWEQPQH
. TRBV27 ASSAGLSFYEQY
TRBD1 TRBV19 ASSPRQGSNEKLF
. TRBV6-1 ASSVLGGSEKLF
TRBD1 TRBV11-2 ASSFAGTEVYGYT
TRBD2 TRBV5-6 ASSSRTAGAQY
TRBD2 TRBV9 ASSVDETSGSYEQY
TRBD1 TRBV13 ASRSTRDRDNIQY
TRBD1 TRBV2 ASRDRLIPNGYT
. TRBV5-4 ASSRGGKVGEQY
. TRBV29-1 SVRDGGNEKLF
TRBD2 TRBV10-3 AIKAGGGTGELF
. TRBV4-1 ASSQFEVLETQY
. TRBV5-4 ASSSEYNEQF
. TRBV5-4 ASREVPYNEQF
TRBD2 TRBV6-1 ASSEPSGSPTGELF
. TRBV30 AWSVIRSGYT
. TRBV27 ASNFNRGGNTEAF
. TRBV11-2 ASSFPRQGGTGELF
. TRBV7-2 ASSLTTTRGRGYGYT